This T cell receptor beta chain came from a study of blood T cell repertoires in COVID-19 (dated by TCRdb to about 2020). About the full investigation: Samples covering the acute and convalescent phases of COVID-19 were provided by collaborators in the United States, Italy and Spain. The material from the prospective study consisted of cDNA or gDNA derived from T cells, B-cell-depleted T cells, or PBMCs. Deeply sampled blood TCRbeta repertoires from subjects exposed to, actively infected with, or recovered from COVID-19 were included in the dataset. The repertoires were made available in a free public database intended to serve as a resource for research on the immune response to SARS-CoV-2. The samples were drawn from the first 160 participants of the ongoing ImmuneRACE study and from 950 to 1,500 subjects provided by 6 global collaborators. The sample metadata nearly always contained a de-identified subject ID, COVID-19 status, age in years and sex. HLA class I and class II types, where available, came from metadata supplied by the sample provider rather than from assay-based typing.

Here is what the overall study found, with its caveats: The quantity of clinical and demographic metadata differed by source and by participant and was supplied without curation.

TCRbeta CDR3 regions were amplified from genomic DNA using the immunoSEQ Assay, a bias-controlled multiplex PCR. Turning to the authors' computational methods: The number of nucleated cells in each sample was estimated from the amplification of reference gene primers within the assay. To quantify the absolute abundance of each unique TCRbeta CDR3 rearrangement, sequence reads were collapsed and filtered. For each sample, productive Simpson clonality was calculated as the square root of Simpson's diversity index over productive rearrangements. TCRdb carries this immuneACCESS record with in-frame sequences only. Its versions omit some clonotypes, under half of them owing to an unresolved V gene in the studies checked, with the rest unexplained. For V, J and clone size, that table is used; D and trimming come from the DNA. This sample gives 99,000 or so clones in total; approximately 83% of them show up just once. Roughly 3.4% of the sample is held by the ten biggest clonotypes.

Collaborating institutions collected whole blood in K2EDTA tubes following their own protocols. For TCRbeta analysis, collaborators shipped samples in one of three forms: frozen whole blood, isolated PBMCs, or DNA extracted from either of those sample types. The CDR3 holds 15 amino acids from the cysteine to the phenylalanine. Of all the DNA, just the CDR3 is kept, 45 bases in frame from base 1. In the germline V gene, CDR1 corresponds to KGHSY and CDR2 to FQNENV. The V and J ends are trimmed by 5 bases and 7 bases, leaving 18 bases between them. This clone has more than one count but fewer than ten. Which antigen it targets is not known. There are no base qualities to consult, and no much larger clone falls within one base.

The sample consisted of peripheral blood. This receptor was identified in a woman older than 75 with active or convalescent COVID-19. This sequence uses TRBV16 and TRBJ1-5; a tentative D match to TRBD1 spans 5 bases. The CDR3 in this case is CASSGEVGGRQPQHF. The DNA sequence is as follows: TGTGCCAGCAGCGGAGAAGTCGGGGGACGCCAGCCCCAGCATTTT.